This T cell receptor beta chain originates from a study of T cell changes during pregnancy in multiple sclerosis. TCRdb's table, derived via immunoSEQ multiplex PCR, lists solely in-frame clones and lacks some. The repertoire has roughly 45,000 clones, 88% of them found once; the top ten carry 1.2%. J lost 6 bases, V lost 1 base, and 7 bases had no gene match. From germline, CDR1 is MNHNS and CDR2 SASEGT. This CDR3 has 15 residues. The receptor's source is a female donor with multiple sclerosis, enrolled in a pregnancy study. This sample comprised CD4+ T cells from peripheral blood mononuclear cells, obtained in the second trimester of pregnancy. The rearrangement links TRBV6-1 to TRBJ1-2; 8 bases map to TRBD1. CDR3 region: CASSEGGQGFHGYTF. The DNA of the CDR3 is TGTGCCAGCAGTGAAGGAGGACAGGGTTTTCATGGCTACACCTTC.